This T cell receptor beta chain appears in the sequencing data of a study of technical replicates of blood from a handful of donors. The germline V gene has CDR1 PRHDT and CDR2 FYEKMQ (reference sequence). CDR3 size: 15 residues. The junction had 7 bases not matched to a gene; V was cut back by 2 bases and J by 7 bases. The data were produced by immunoSEQ multiplex PCR, yet TCRdb's version contains in-frame clones alone and is incomplete. The data hold about 68,000 clones, with less than 98% observed a single time. Input material: T cells isolated from PBMCs. The TCR was taken from a human donor in good health. The V gene is TRBV13, the J gene TRBJ2-1, with 8 bases matching TRBD2. The CDR3 loop is CASSLRAGVGNEQFF. The DNA for the CDR3 is TGTGCCAGCAGCTTAAGAGCGGGAGTGGGTAATGAGCAGTTCTTC. Full variable domain (rest looked up from reference TRBV13 and TRBJ2-1): AAGVIQSPRHLIKEKRETATLKCYPIPRHDTVYWYQQGPGQDPQFLISFYEKMQSDKGSIPDRFSAQQFSDYHSELNMSSLELGDSALYFCASSLRAGVGNEQFFGPGTRLTVL.